This TCR beta chain derives from a study of cytomegalovirus exposure and HLA in healthy donors. Findings and caveats of the study: Within the data, a cluster of highly shared sequence variants was likely a sequencing artifact.

The PCR contained 60 Vbeta and 13 Jbeta primers. Profiled with immunoSEQ multiplex PCR; TCRdb holds only in-frame clones, not every one. The sample holds under 200,000 clones, around 88% seen once. The germline V and J ends were trimmed by 0 bases and 5 bases, with 7 bases remaining between them. Germline values: CDR1 ENHRY, CDR2 SYGVKD. CDR3 length equals 14 residues. Comment on this clone: Antigen: not known.

The clonotype comes from a woman in her 30s in good health and CMV-seronegative. The sample consisted of PBMCs. The chain links TRBV10-3 to TRBJ2-2; D is undetermined. CDR3 in amino acids: CAISESVGTGELFF. The CDR3 DNA reads as TGTGCCATCAGTGAGTCTGTCGGGACCGGGGAGCTGTTTTTT.